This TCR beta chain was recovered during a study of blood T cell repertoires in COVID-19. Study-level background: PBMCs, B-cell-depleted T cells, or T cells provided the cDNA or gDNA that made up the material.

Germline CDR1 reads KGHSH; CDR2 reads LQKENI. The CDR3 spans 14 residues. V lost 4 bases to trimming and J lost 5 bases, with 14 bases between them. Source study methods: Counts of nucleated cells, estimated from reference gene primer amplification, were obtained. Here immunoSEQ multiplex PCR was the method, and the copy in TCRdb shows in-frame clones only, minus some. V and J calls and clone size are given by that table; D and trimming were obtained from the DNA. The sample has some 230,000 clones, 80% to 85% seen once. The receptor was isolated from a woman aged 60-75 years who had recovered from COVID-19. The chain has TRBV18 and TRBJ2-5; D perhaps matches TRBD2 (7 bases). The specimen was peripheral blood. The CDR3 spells CASSRGGAEETQYF. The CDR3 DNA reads TGTGCCAGCTCACGAGGGGGGGCTGAGGAGACCCAGTACTTC.